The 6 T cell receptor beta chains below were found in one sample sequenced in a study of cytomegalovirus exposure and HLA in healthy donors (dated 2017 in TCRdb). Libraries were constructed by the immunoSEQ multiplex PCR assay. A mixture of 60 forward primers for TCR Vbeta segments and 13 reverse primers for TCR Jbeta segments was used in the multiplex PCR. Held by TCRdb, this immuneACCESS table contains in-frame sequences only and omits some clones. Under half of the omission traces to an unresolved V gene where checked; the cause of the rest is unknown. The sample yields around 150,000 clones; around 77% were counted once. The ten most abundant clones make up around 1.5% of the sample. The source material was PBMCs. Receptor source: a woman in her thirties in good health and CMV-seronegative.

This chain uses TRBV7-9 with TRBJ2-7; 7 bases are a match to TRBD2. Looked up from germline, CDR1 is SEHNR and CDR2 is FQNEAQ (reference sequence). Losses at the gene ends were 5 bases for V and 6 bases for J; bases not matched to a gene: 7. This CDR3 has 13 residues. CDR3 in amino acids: CASSPRGKTEQYF. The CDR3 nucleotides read TGTGCCAGCAGCCCGCGGGGGAAAACCGAGCAGTACTTC.

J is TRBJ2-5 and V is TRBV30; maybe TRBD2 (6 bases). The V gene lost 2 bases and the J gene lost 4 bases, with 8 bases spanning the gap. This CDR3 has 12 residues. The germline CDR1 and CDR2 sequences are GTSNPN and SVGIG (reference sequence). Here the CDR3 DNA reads TGTGCCTGGAGTCGGGGGACAGAGACCCAGTACTTC. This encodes CAWSRGTETQYF.

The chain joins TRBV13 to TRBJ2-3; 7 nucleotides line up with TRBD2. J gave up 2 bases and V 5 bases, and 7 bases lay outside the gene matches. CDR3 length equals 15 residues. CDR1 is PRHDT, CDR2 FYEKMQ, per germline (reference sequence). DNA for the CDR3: TGTGCCAGCAGCCCTAGCGGAGGAATCACAGATACGCAGTATTTT. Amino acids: CASSPSGGITDTQYF.

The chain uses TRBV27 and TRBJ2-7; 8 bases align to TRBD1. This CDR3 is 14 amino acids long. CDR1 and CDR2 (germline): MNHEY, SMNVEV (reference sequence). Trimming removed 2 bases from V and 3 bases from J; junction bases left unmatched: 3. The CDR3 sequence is CASSLRDRRYEQYF. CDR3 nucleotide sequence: TGTGCCAGCAGTTTAAGGGACAGGCGCTACGAGCAGTACTTC.

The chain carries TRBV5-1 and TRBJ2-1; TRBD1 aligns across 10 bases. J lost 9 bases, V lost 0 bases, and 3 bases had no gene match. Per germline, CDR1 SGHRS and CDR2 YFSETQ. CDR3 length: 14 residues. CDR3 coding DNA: TGCGCCAGCAGCTTGGGACAGGGGGCCGGTGAGCAGTTCTTC. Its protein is CASSLGQGAGEQFF.

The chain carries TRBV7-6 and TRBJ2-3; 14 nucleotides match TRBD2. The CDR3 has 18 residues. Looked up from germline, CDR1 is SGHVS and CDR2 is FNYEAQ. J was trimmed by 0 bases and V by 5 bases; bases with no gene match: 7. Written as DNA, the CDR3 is TGTGCCAGCAGCGACGGACTAGCGGGGGGTTCTAGCACAGATACGCAGTATTTT. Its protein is CASSDGLAGGSSTDTQYF. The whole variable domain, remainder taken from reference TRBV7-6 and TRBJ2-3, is GAGVSQSPRYKVTKRGQDVALRCDPISGHVSLYWYRQALGQGPEFLTYFNYEAQQDKSGLPNDRFSAERPEGSISTLTIQRTEQRDSAMYRCASSDGLAGGSSTDTQYFGPGTRLTVL.